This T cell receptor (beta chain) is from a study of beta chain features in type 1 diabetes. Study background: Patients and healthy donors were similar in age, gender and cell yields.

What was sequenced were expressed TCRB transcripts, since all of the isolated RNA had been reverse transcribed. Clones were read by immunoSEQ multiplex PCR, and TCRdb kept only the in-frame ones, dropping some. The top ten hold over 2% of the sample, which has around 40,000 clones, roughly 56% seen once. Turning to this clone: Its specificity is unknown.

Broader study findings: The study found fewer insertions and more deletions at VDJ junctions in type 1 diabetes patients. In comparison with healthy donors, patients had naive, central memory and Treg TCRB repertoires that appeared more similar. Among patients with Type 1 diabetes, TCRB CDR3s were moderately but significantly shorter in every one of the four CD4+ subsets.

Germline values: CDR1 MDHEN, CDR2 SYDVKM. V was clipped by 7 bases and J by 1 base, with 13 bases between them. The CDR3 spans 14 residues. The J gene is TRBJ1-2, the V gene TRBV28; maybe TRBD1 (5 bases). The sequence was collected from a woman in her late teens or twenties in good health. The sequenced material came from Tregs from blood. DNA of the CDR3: TGTGCCAGCATTCCCCAGGGCTTTAACTATGGCTACACCTTC. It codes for CASIPQGFNYGYTF.